This T cell receptor (beta chain) was profiled in a study of identical twins. Regarding the study as a whole: Cord blood beta clonotypes present at high abundance carried fewer insertions; no such pattern appeared in memory repertoires.

Template switching added a universal primer site; cDNA carried unique molecular identifiers. TCRdb passed the 5' RACE reads through MiXCR, listing each CDR3 protein once. The data contain roughly 1.6 million distinct CDR3 sequences, about 31% of them singletons. This clonotype was counted many times. Its antigen is not known. With no exceptions, donors were healthy Caucasians. There are 13 residues in the CDR3. Germline CDR1 and CDR2: SGHRS and YFSETQ. V lost 1 base to trimming and J lost 5 bases, with 9 bases between them. The sequenced sample consisted of cord blood. The chain joins TRBV5-1 to TRBJ1-2, with D hard to call. This clonotype originated in a newborn girl in good health. The CDR3 here is CASSLRQRYGYTF. The CDR3 DNA follows: TGCGCCAGCAGCTTGCGGCAGCGTTATGGCTACACCTTC.